The T cell receptor (beta chain) under discussion was sequenced for a study of Graves' ophthalmopathy and Graves' hyperthyroidism (dated by TCRdb to 2017 to 2018). Regarding the study in general: Peripheral blood was collected before any treatment was given, at the time of initial diagnosis. TCR beta repertoire signatures were used to distinguish Graves' ophthalmopathy from Graves' hyperthyroidism and to predict progression to ophthalmopathy. In total, 135 blood samples were TCR-sequenced: around 42 ophthalmopathy, approximately 80 hyperthyroidism and approximately 17 hyperthyroidism-to-ophthalmopathy patients. To explore V-J signatures distinguishing ophthalmopathy from hyperthyroidism, a discovery set of about a hundred patients (roughly 45 ophthalmopathy, about 57 stable hyperthyroidism) was enrolled. For independent validation, a separate cohort was made up of some 19 hyperthyroidism patients plus 17 patients who later progressed from hyperthyroidism to ophthalmopathy. In roughly six hyperthyroidism patients, the T-cell repertoire of thyroid tissue was compared with the T-cell repertoire of blood. Following sample collection, hyperthyroidism patients were given methimazole at a starting dose of 30 mg daily, and ophthalmopathy patients were given high-dose intravenous methylprednisolone. For training and testing, the 100 or so patients in the discovery cohort were randomly divided in a 7:3 ratio. Study-level results and caveats: Sample size was not statistically predetermined, and group allocation was not concealed from the investigators. In validation, the model predicted ophthalmopathy progression with about 70% sensitivity and approximately 78% specificity; some 13 predicted patients were CT-confirmed with GO in a median of approximately 6.5 months. Among expanded thyroid clonotypes with frequency above 0.001, most also showed up in blood, which suggests that blood repertoires may reflect the thyroid immune response. In cross-validation, the 13-signature model distinguished ophthalmopathy from stable hyperthyroidism with more than 85% sensitivity and approximately 81% specificity, while in the test set the corresponding values were 80% and 75%.

For repertoire sequencing, the TCR beta CDR3 regions were amplified from RNA transcripts. HTBI primers and the Qiagen OneStep RT-PCR kit were used in a first-round RT-PCR, which was followed by a second-round multiplex PCR, size selection and purification. The libraries underwent paired-end sequencing with 100 bp reads on an Illumina HiSeq2000. The published analysis was carried out like this. SOAPnuke was used to process the reads, throwing out any read that had adapters, had uncalled bases, had a mean Phred below 15, or lacked an exact constant-primer or identifier match. COPE v1.2.5 was used to merge high-quality paired reads. Each unique nucleotide sequence was defined as a clonotype, and clonotypes were aligned to IMGT TRB V, D and J references with MiTCR v1.1. Only V-J combinations with frequency above 0.0001 were analysed, covering more than 99% of repertoires. For each V-J combination, a TCR clonal expansion and chaos score was defined as the ratio of F50 clonal expansion to chaos observed in the TCRdist matrix. Welch's t-statistics and random forest were used to reduce the features to about a dozen V-J combinations, which were then used as input to a naive Bayes classifier. Thyroid-blood repertoire similarity was quantified with the Morisita-Horn index. TCRdb reran the public reads through fastp at Q25 and MiXCR, keeping productive beta chains. Rows matching on CDR3 protein sequence are summarized as one entry with the most common DNA and genes. The V and J calls shown here were made by TCRdb, not taken from the authors' results. The sample yields 150,000 to 200,000 distinct CDR3 sequences; less than 45% were counted once. The leading ten clones occupy under 7% of the sample.

Regarding this clonotype: The antigen this receptor binds is unknown. Within one base of it there is no much larger clone, and no base qualities were kept.

The CDR3 measures 12 amino acids from cysteine to phenylalanine. The DNA shown is the 36-base CDR3, in frame from base 1. V is pared back by 8 bases and J by 2 bases, with 8 bases lying between the germline termini. The germline V gene yields KGHDR for CDR1 and SFDVKD for CDR2. Ophthalmopathy patients were characterized by moderately to severely active disease, a Clinical Activity Score of at least 3, a NOSPECS grade of at least 4, and a disease duration under 3 months. Patients were excluded if they had other autoimmune diseases, uncontrolled infections, pregnancy or lactation. Clinical symptoms, serum thyroxine, TRAb, thyroid ultrasound and orbital computed tomography were used for diagnosis. PBMCs were isolated from roughly 10 ml of fresh peripheral blood by Ficoll-Paque density gradient centrifugation. Total RNA was extracted with Trizol reagent and quality-checked on an Agilent 2100 Bioanalyzer.

This chain is built from TRBV24-1 and TRBJ2-5, with the D gene uncertain. Sequenced input: peripheral blood. The clonotype comes from a middle-aged woman with Graves' ophthalmopathy. Donor details come from another sample of the same person, matched by shared clones. The DNA sequence is TGTGCCACCAAGTCAGCTCAAGAGACCCAGTACTTC. Its translation is CATKSAQETQYF.